In this sample, the clone carrying this T cell receptor (beta chain) turned up many times. The target antigen is unknown. This record belongs to a study of neurological immune-mediated disorders. Study-wide context: The disease course was relapsing-remitting in roughly 30 and secondary progressive in about 8.5% of the roughly 34 multiple sclerosis patients. Study-wide results and limits: As far as clinical or MRI features were concerned, none was associated with the multiple sclerosis repertoire cluster. One related-CDR3 cluster, identified by phylogenetic grouping, held the repertoires of 18 of 34 multiple sclerosis patients and was a possible signature.

5'RACE generated cDNA with 10-nucleotide random UMIs. MiXCR, run by TCRdb on the 5' RACE reads, gives a single entry per CDR3 protein. Of 75,000 to 80,000 distinct CDR3 sequences listed, 5% to 6% are singletons. Trimming stripped 0 bases from V and 6 bases from J, with 9 bases between. The germline gives CDR1 SGHRS, CDR2 YFSETQ. The length of the CDR3 is 13 residues. The V and J genes are TRBV5-1 and TRBJ1-2; a weak D match, TRBD1 (5 bases). Sequencing was done on a sample of PBMCs. The clonotype originates from a woman in her thirties with multiple sclerosis. CDR3 sequence (DNA): TGCGCCAGCAGCTTGGCAGGGATGGATGGCTACACCTTC. Encoded protein: CASSLAGMDGYTF.